The clone carrying this T cell receptor (beta chain) was seen repeatedly, ten times or more. Its antigen is still unknown. This sample stems from a study of T cells in Graves' hyperthyroidism and ophthalmopathy. Ophthalmopathy patients had moderate-to-severe active disease, CAS ≥3, NOSPECS ≥4, and disease duration under 3 months. Extraction of PBMCs used roughly 9.4 ml of fresh peripheral blood. The source material, RNA transcripts, was used to amplify TCR beta CDR3 regions. In the first-round RT-PCR of the TCR CDR3, the HTBI primer set was used. TCRdb called the multiplex PCR reads again in MiXCR, with one record for every CDR3 protein. Among about 600,000 distinct CDR3 sequences, around 13% were seen once, and the ten largest hold 12%. V dropped 6 bases and J dropped 1; count of bases not matched to a gene: 16. The CDR3 sequence is 19 residues long. General study findings and limits: The blood repertoire included most of the expanded thyroid clonotypes above 0.001. Onset of ophthalmopathy came a median approximately 6.5 months after the model predicted it.

The specimen was blood. The V and J genes are TRBV12-3 or TRBV12-4 and TRBJ1-1; 11 positions agree with TRBD1. This sequence originates from a woman aged 45-59 years with Graves' ophthalmopathy. CDR3 DNA sequence: TGTGCCAGCAGGCCACCCGGCCGGGACAGGGGGGCGGCGAACACTGAAGCTTTCTTT. It encodes CASRPPGRDRGAANTEAFF.